These T cell receptor beta chains were read from a single sample in a study of synovial regulatory T cells in juvenile arthritis. Sequencing was performed with immunoSEQ multiplex PCR; in TCRdb, only in-frame clones are kept and a portion is missing. The sample's table shows about 920 clones. The sample taken for sequencing was Treg cells from blood. These receptors all stem from a donor aged 2-29 years with juvenile idiopathic arthritis. Both conserved end residues are part of each CDR3. Fields, in order: clone size, J gene, V gene, CDR3 protein. Part of the rows lack a size; the others show once, few, many or a class for expanded clones.

clone_size: large; j_call: TRBJ1-5; v_call: TRBV18; cdr3_aa: CASSPYGLEGQPQHF
clone_size: large; j_call: TRBJ2-7; v_call: TRBV4-1; cdr3_aa: CASSDFYEQYF
clone_size: .; j_call: TRBJ1-1; v_call: TRBV28; cdr3_aa: CASNLALGDRFSFVDSEAFF
clone_size: medium-sized; j_call: TRBJ2-1; v_call: TRBV7-2; cdr3_aa: CASSLARGSGSYNEQFF
clone_size: medium-sized; j_call: TRBJ2-7; v_call: TRBV28; cdr3_aa: CASSSGFRAYEQYF
clone_size: large; j_call: TRBJ1-2; v_call: TRBV19; cdr3_aa: CASSIIGVTNYGYTF
clone_size: medium-sized; j_call: TRBJ2-4; v_call: TRBV7-3; cdr3_aa: CASSLGLEGIQYF
clone_size: large; j_call: TRBJ2-7; v_call: TRBV28; cdr3_aa: CASRKTGFGSSYEQYF
clone_size: medium-sized; j_call: TRBJ1-1; v_call: TRBV15; cdr3_aa: CATSRGTQGSAEAFF
clone_size: medium-sized; j_call: TRBJ2-1; v_call: TRBV27; cdr3_aa: CASSFVSAGYNEQFF
clone_size: medium-sized; j_call: TRBJ2-7; v_call: TRBV5-5; cdr3_aa: CASSFSAGWLSYEQYF
clone_size: medium-sized; j_call: TRBJ2-1; v_call: TRBV28; cdr3_aa: CASRPIAGLYNEQFF
clone_size: medium-sized; j_call: TRBJ1-1; v_call: TRBV23-1; cdr3_aa: CASSQFRWPNTEAFF
clone_size: medium-sized; j_call: TRBJ1-1; v_call: TRBV4-1; cdr3_aa: CASSQPGTGKAEAFF
clone_size: medium-sized; j_call: TRBJ1-2; v_call: TRBV28; cdr3_aa: CASSLTGEEGYTF
clone_size: medium-sized; j_call: TRBJ1-1; v_call: TRBV27; cdr3_aa: CASSFLLNTEAFF
clone_size: medium-sized; j_call: TRBJ1-2; v_call: TRBV9; cdr3_aa: CASSPRTANYGYTF
clone_size: medium-sized; j_call: TRBJ1-1; v_call: TRBV25-1; cdr3_aa: CASSSPQTNTEAFF
clone_size: medium-sized; j_call: TRBJ2-7; v_call: TRBV18; cdr3_aa: CASSPGLAETYEQYF
clone_size: medium-sized; j_call: TRBJ2-3; v_call: TRBV5-4; cdr3_aa: CASSYYTDTQYF
clone_size: medium-sized; j_call: TRBJ2-7; v_call: TRBV30; cdr3_aa: CAWSLTGIPKQYF
clone_size: .; j_call: TRBJ2-3; v_call: TRBV30; cdr3_aa: CACPEGFGVTDTQYF
clone_size: medium-sized; j_call: TRBJ1-5; v_call: TRBV7-9; cdr3_aa: CASSLGYFGSNQPQHF
clone_size: large; j_call: TRBJ2-1; v_call: TRBV13; cdr3_aa: CASSWYGTVHNEQFF
clone_size: large; j_call: TRBJ2-1; v_call: TRBV28; cdr3_aa: CASSPGQGDNNEQFF
clone_size: medium-sized; j_call: TRBJ2-2; v_call: TRBV6-5; cdr3_aa: CASSPHRGHGELFF
clone_size: .; j_call: TRBJ1-2; v_call: TRBV20-1; cdr3_aa: CSATGGYGYTF
clone_size: large; j_call: TRBJ1-4; v_call: TRBV7-9; cdr3_aa: CASSAATNEKLFF
clone_size: medium-sized; j_call: TRBJ2-2; v_call: TRBV4-1; cdr3_aa: CASSQDGTNTGELFF
clone_size: medium-sized; j_call: TRBJ2-1; v_call: TRBV28; cdr3_aa: CASSLSVNNEQFF
clone_size: medium-sized; j_call: TRBJ1-2; v_call: TRBV27; cdr3_aa: CASRRGDSNYGYTF
clone_size: medium-sized; j_call: TRBJ2-7; v_call: TRBV27; cdr3_aa: CASRPMTGERSYEQYF
clone_size: medium-sized; j_call: TRBJ1-3; v_call: TRBV9; cdr3_aa: CASSSQGALLNTIYF
clone_size: medium-sized; j_call: TRBJ2-2; v_call: TRBV7-3; cdr3_aa: CASSVQAGGAGELFF
clone_size: large; j_call: TRBJ2-4; v_call: TRBV2; cdr3_aa: CASSLAGLLAKNIQYF
clone_size: medium-sized; j_call: TRBJ2-5; v_call: TRBV19; cdr3_aa: CASSIGAGTGPYF
clone_size: medium-sized; j_call: TRBJ1-2; v_call: TRBV9; cdr3_aa: CASSVAGGYGYTF
clone_size: medium-sized; j_call: TRBJ1-1; v_call: TRBV21-1; cdr3_aa: CASSKFRGPLKQRAEAFF
clone_size: large; j_call: TRBJ2-4; v_call: TRBV27; cdr3_aa: CASGREAAKNIQYF
clone_size: medium-sized; j_call: TRBJ2-7; v_call: TRBV14; cdr3_aa: CASSQDRSEQYF
clone_size: large; j_call: TRBJ2-7; v_call: TRBV10-2; cdr3_aa: CASSEGRLREQYF
clone_size: large; j_call: TRBJ1-1; v_call: TRBV28; cdr3_aa: CASSFPGGSTGVNTEAFF
clone_size: medium-sized; j_call: TRBJ2-7; v_call: TRBV18; cdr3_aa: CASSPSSYEQYF
clone_size: medium-sized; j_call: TRBJ1-2; v_call: TRBV4-1; cdr3_aa: CASNPFQGTGGSGGYTF